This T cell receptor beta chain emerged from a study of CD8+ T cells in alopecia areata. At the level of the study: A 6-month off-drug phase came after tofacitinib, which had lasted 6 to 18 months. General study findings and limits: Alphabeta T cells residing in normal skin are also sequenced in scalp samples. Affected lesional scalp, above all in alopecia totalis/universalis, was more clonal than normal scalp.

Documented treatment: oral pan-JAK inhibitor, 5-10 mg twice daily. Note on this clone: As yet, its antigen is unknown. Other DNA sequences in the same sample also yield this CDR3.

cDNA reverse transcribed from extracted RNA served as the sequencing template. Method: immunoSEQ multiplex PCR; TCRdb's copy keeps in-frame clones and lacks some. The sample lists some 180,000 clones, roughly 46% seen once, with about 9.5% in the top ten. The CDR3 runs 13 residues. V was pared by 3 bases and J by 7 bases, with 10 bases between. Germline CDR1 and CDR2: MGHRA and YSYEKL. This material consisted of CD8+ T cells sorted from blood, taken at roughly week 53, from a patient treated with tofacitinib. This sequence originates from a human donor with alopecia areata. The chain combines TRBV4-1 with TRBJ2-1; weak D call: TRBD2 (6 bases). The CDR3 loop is CASSQARGNEQFF. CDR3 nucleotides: TGCGCCAGCAGCCAGGCCCGGGGGAATGAGCAGTTCTTC.